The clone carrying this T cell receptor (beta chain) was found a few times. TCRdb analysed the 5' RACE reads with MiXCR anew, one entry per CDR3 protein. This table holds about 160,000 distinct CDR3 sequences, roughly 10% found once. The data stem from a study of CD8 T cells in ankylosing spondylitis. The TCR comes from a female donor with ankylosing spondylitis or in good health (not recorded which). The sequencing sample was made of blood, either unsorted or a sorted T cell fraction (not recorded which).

The CDR3 loop is CASSSQGDYEQYF. In DNA, the CDR3 is TGTGCCAGCAGCTCTCAGGGGGACTACGAGCAGTACTTC. This chain joins TRBV5-8 and TRBJ2-7, with 7 bases aligning to TRBD1. CDR3 size: 13 residues. Germline trimming cut 3 bases from V and 3 bases from J; bases unmatched to any gene: 3. The germline CDR1 and CDR2 sequences are SGHTS and YDEGEE.